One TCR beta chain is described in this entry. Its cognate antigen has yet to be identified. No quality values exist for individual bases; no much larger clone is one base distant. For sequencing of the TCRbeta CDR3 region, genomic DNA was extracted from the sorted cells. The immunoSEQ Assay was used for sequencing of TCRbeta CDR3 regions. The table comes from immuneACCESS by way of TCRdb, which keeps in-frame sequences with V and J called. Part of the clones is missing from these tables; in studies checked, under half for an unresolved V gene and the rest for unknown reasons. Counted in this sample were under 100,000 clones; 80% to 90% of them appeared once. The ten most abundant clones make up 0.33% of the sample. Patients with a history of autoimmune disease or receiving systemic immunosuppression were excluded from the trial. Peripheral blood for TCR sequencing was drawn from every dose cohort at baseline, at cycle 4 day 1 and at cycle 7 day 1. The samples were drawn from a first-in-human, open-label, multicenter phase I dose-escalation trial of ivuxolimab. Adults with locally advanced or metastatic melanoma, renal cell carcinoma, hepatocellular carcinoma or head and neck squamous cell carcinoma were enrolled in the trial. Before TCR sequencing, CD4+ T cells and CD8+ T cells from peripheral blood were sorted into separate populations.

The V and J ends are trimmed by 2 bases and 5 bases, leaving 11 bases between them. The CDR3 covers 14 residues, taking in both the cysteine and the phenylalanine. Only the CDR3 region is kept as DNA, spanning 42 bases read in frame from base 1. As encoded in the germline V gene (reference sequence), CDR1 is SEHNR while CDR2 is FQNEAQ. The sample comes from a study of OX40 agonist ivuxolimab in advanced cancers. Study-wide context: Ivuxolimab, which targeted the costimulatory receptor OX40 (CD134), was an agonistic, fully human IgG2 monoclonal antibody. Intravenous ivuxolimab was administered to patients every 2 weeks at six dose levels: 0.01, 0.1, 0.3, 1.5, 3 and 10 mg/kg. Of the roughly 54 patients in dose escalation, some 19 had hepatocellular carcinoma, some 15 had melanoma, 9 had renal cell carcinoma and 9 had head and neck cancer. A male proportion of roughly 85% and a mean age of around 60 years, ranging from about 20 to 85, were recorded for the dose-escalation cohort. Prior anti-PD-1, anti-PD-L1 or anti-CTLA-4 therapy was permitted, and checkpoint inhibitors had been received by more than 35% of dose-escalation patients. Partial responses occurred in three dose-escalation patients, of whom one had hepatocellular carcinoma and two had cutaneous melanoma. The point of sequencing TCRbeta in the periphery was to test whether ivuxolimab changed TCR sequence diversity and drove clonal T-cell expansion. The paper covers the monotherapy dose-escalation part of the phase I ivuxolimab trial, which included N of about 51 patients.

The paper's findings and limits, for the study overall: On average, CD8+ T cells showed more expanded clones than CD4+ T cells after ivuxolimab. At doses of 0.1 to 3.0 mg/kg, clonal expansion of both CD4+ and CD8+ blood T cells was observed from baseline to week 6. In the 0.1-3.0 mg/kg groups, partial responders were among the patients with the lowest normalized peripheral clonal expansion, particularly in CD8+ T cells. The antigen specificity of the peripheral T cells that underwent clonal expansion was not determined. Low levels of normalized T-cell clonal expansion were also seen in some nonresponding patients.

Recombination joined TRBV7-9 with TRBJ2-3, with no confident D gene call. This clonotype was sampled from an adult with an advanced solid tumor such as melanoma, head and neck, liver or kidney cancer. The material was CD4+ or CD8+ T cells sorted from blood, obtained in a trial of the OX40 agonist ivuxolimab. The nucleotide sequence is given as TGTGCCAGCAGCTTATCGCTTCGTCAAGATACGCAGTATTTT. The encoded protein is CASSLSLRQDTQYF.